This section outlines one T cell receptor beta chain sequence together with its context. Its antigen is not known. Most PBMC samples had 480 ng input DNA in six replicates. Sequencing used immunoSEQ multiplex PCR; TCRdb keeps in-frame clones, though not all of them. The repertoire consists of approximately 13,000 clones, with roughly 70% occurring once and the leading ten covering roughly 2.9%. These data are taken from a study of neoadjuvant anti-PD-1 for oral cavity cancer. The CDR3 covers 15 residues. The germline CDR1 and CDR2 sequences are MNHEY and SVGAGI. Trimming at V came to 2 bases and at J to 5 bases, leaving 6 bases not matched to a gene. Regarding the study as a whole: Post-nivolumab, blood T cell clonality was significantly elevated in non-responders.

Specified time point: after neoadjuvant nivolumab, at surgical resection. V usage is TRBV6-5 and J usage is TRBJ2-7; the match to TRBD1 covers 10 bases. This specimen was PBMCs, taken after nivolumab (anti-PD-1) treatment. This TCR was sampled from a person between 40 and 79 years old with oral cavity squamous cell carcinoma. The CDR3 DNA follows: TGTGCCAGCAGTTACGGGACAGGGGTCTTAAACGAGCAGTACTTC. Translated: CASSYGTGVLNEQYF.